One sample yielded the 18 T cell receptor beta chains listed below, sequenced in a study of blood T cell repertoires in COVID-19. Only in-frame clones appear in the TCRdb table, and some are missing; sequencing was by immunoSEQ multiplex PCR. The table records 150,000 or so clones, roughly 80% of them present only once. The sequenced material came from peripheral blood. The receptors come from a woman aged 60 to 75 with acute or convalescent COVID-19.

This clone was recorded once. This chain joins TRBV19 and TRBJ2-1, with 14 bases that match TRBD2. V trimming: 5 bases; J trimming: 0 bases; junction bases outside the gene matches: 6. CDR3 length: 18 amino acids. CDR1 LNHDA and CDR2 SQIVND come from the germline V gene (reference sequence). For the CDR3, the DNA is TGTGCCAGTAGTCAGGGACTAGCGGGGGCCCACTCCTACAATGAGCAGTTCTTC. Protein product: CASSQGLAGAHSYNEQFF.

The V call is TRBV5-1, the J call TRBJ2-2; D is uncertain. The germline gives CDR1 SGHRS, CDR2 YFSETQ. The germline V and J ends were trimmed by 0 bases and 3 bases, with 6 bases remaining between them. CDR3 length: 14 residues. The CDR3 region is CASSLARYTGELFF. The DNA of the CDR3 is TGCGCCAGCAGCTTGGCTCGGTACACCGGGGAGCTGTTTTTT. Supplemented by reference TRBV5-1 and TRBJ2-2, the full variable domain reads KAGVTQTPRYLIKTRGQQVTLSCSPISGHRSVSWYQQTPGQGLQFLFEYFSETQRNKGNFPGRFSGRQFSNSRSEMNVSTLELGDSALYLCASSLARYTGELFFGEGSRLTVL.

The genes are TRBV5-1 and TRBJ2-2, with 10 nucleotides matching TRBD2. The V gene end was trimmed by 3 bases and the J gene end by 3 bases; junction bases not matched to a gene: 8. This CDR3 contains 17 residues. The germline CDR1 and CDR2 sequences are SGHRS and YFSETQ. The CDR3 spells CASSSGVAGGHTGELFF. The CDR3 DNA sequence: TGCGCCAGCAGCTCCGGTGTAGCGGGGGGACACACCGGGGAGCTGTTTTTT.

This chain connects TRBV6-6 to TRBJ1-2, with D possibly TRBD1 on 6 matching bases. Per the germline V gene, CDR1 is MNHNY and CDR2 is SVGAGI (reference sequence). The CDR3 runs 14 residues. V was pared by 8 bases and J by 3 bases, with 16 bases between. CDR3 sequence (DNA): TGTGCCAGCCAGGTCCGAGGGGGGGACTATGGCTACACCTTC. It specifies CASQVRGGDYGYTF.

The chain joins TRBV19 to TRBJ2-2, with a possible D match to TRBD1 (6 bases). Per germline, CDR1 LNHDA and CDR2 SQIVND (reference sequence). Trimming took off 7 bases at V and 6 bases at J, with 21 bases between the two ends. This CDR3 has 16 amino acids. The CDR3: CASIPGSTGSAGELFF. CDR3 in DNA: TGTGCCAGTATACCCGGGTCGACAGGTTCCGCCGGGGAGCTGTTTTTT.

CDR3 sequence (DNA): TGTGCCAGCAGCCTCCGGGAGGGGGGTTACAATGAGCAGTTCTTC. The encoded protein is CASSLREGGYNEQFF. The V gene is TRBV16, the J gene TRBJ2-1; 8 bases match TRBD2. The germline V gene encodes CDR1 KGHSY and CDR2 FQNENV. This CDR3 spans 15 amino acids. With V trimmed by 4 bases and J by 4 bases, 6 bases remained unmatched.

This chain connects TRBV10-3 to TRBJ2-7; tentatively, D is TRBD1 (6 bases). CDR1 is ENHRY, CDR2 SYGVKD, per germline. Trimming shortened V by 0 bases and J by 2 bases, and 14 bases separated the two germline ends. CDR3 length equals 16 residues. The CDR3 loop reads CAISESGRGLTYEQYF. As DNA, the CDR3 is TGTGCCATCAGTGAGTCGGGCAGGGGCCTAACCTACGAGCAGTACTTC.

The V and J genes are TRBV24-1 and TRBJ2-4; weak D call: TRBD2 (6 bases). In germline, CDR1 is KGHDR, CDR2 SFDVKD. The CDR3 spans 18 residues. Trimming took off 8 bases at V and 6 bases at J, with 28 bases between the two ends. In nucleotides, the CDR3 is TGTGCCACCAATAGGCAGGGAAGGAGGGTCATGGTGTTAAACATTCAGTACTTC. This translates into CATNRQGRRVMVLNIQYF.

This chain links TRBV30 with TRBJ1-1, with D uncertain. The CDR3 runs to 14 residues. CDR1 GTSNPN and CDR2 SVGIG come from the germline V gene (reference sequence). Trimming took 0 bases from V and 2 from J, leaving 10 bases between them. In nucleotides, the CDR3 is TGTGCCTGGAGTGTACCAGGTAGAAACACTGAAGCTTTCTTT. Translating it yields CAWSVPGRNTEAFF.

The chain links TRBV7-8 to TRBJ2-5; the D is unclear. Per the germline V gene, CDR1 is SGHVS and CDR2 is FQNEAQ. This CDR3 region has 13 residues. Trimming removed 0 bases at V and 5 bases at J, with 7 bases between. The CDR3 loop is CASSLALGETQYF. CDR3 nucleotide sequence: TGTGCCAGCAGCTTAGCGCTTGGCGAGACCCAGTACTTC.

The V gene is TRBV7-9, the J gene TRBJ1-1; D remains unclear. Germline CDR1 and CDR2: SEHNR and FQNEAQ (reference sequence). The CDR3 has 14 residues. V was trimmed by 5 bases and J by 3 bases, leaving 13 bases between them. The CDR3 loop reads CASSPGQMYTEAFF. CDR3 DNA: TGTGCCAGCAGCCCTGGGCAGATGTACACTGAAGCTTTCTTT.

The DNA for the CDR3 is TGTGCCAGTAGTATATGGAGACAGGGGAGTAACCAGCCCCAGCATTTT. It codes for CASSIWRQGSNQPQHF. J is TRBJ1-5 and V is TRBV19, with TRBD1 matching over 8 bases. CDR3 length: 16 amino acids. The J segment lost 7 bases and the V segment lost 2 bases, leaving 10 bases of the junction unmatched. Germline assignment: CDR1 LNHDA and CDR2 SQIVND (reference sequence).

This chain uses TRBV5-4 with TRBJ2-1; 7 positions match TRBD2. The germline V gene encodes CDR1 SGHNT and CDR2 YYREEE (reference sequence). This CDR3 is built from 15 residues. Losses at the gene ends were 4 bases for V and 6 bases for J; bases not matched to a gene: 10. CDR3 sequence (DNA): TGTGCCAGCAGCCCTCGACAGACTAGCTCCAATGAGCAGTTCTTC. Its protein is CASSPRQTSSNEQFF.

In its sample, this clone was seen a few times. The chain has TRBV10-1 and TRBJ2-7; D uncertain. The CDR3 consists of 12 residues. From germline, CDR1 is WNHNN and CDR2 SYGVQD (reference sequence). V lost 5 bases to trimming and J lost 6 bases, with 11 bases between them. The CDR3 loop reads CASSYNLGEQYF. The CDR3 DNA sequence: TGCGCCAGCAGTTATAATCTCGGCGAGCAGTACTTC.

This sequence joins TRBV5-1 and TRBJ2-3, with D possibly being TRBD2 (6 bases). The germline V and J ends were trimmed by 2 bases and 5 bases, with 9 bases remaining between them. There are 13 residues in the CDR3. CDR1 and CDR2 from the germline V gene are SGHRS and YFSETQ. CDR3 sequence reads: CASSFWGEDTQYF. The CDR3 DNA sequence: TGCGCCAGCAGCTTCTGGGGGGAAGATACGCAGTATTTT. The whole variable domain, filled in from reference TRBV5-1 and TRBJ2-3, reads KAGVTQTPRYLIKTRGQQVTLSCSPISGHRSVSWYQQTPGQGLQFLFEYFSETQRNKGNFPGRFSGRQFSNSRSEMNVSTLELGDSALYLCASSFWGEDTQYFGPGTRLTVL.

The genes are TRBV7-3 and TRBJ1-1; 8 bases map to TRBD1. The CDR3 totals 16 residues. Germline V gives CDR1 SGHTA, CDR2 FQGTGA. J lost 1 base, V lost 1 base, and 5 bases had no gene match. The CDR3 DNA sequence: TGTGCCAGCAGCTTAAATACCGGGACAGGGAACACTGAAGCTTTCTTT. Translation gives CASSLNTGTGNTEAFF.

CDR3: CASSPPWSDEQYV. The CDR3 DNA sequence: TGTGCCAGCTCACCACCTTGGAGCGACGAGCAGTACGTC. The chain recombines TRBV18 with TRBJ2-7; D not certain. The CDR3 is made up of 13 amino acids. Looked up from germline, CDR1 is KGHSH and CDR2 is LQKENI. V lost 0 bases and J lost 5, with 8 bases in between.

This clone appeared once. In DNA form, the CDR3 reads TGTGCCAGCAGCTTAGCCAGGCATGGCTACACCTTC. Translated, it gives CASSLARHGYTF. The V gene is TRBV7-9, the J gene TRBJ1-2; no definite D call. Germline CDR1 is SEHNR and CDR2 is FQNEAQ (reference sequence). Trimming removed 0 bases at V and 6 bases at J, with 5 bases between. The CDR3 is 12 residues long.